This TCR beta chain was captured by sequencing in a study of blood T cell repertoires in COVID-19. On the study more broadly: Two negative PCRs, clearance, or symptom resolution had been documented for recovered Cohort 3 donors.

This CDR3 has 17 amino acids. Germline CDR1 is MDHEN and CDR2 is SYDVKM. J was trimmed by 2 bases and V by 6 bases; bases with no gene match: 13. As handled by the study authors: Amplification of reference gene primers provided the estimated nucleated cell counts. TCRdb's copy holds only in-frame clones and misses some; the assay was immunoSEQ multiplex PCR. V, J and clone size are those of that table, while D and trimming were read from the DNA. Among approximately 200,000 clones listed, around nine tenths were seen once. Allocation to cohorts depended on clinical history reported by the participants.

Sequencing was carried out using PBMCs or T cells enriched from blood (not recorded which). V usage is TRBV28 and J usage is TRBJ1-2; the match to TRBD1 covers 9 bases. The sequence came from a man under 40 in a cohort exposed to, infected with or recovered from COVID-19 (not recorded which). CDR3: CASRQPLGQGRNYGYTF. In DNA, the CDR3 is TGTGCCAGCAGACAACCCCTGGGACAGGGTAGGAACTATGGCTACACCTTC.